This record covers a single TCR beta chain. What antigen it recognizes has not been identified. No base quality values were provided; no much bigger clone lies one nucleotide off. Taken with the paper, the label for time point translates to: before start of T cell therapy. Solid-organ transplant recipients with drug-resistant/recurrent cytomegalovirus were included as patients. Approximately 10 people from the trial were chosen for repertoire analysis because post-therapy peripheral blood mononuclear cells were available from them. A BD FACSAria III was used to sort viable CD3+CD8+CD4- lymphocytes from PBMCs. Genomic DNA was extracted from sorted cells with the Qiagen DNeasy Kit. The germline ends are 16 bases apart after V is trimmed by 4 bases and J by 6 bases. From cysteine to phenylalanine, the CDR3 is 14 amino acids long. Kept here is only the CDR3 DNA, which spans 42 bases and is read in frame from base 1. In the germline V gene (reference sequence), CDR1 corresponds to MNHEY and CDR2 to SMNVEV.

The immunoSEQ two-step, bias-controlled multiplex PCR assay was used to amplify TRB CDR3 regions from genomic DNA. An Illumina NextSeq 500 was used to sequence the CDR3 libraries. Concerning the study's data processing: Initial alignment and bioinformatics, including bias normalization against synthetic CDR3 analogs, were performed with the immunoSEQ Analyzer platform. Annotation of V, D and J genes was based on the definitions in the IMGT database. For further TRBV analyses, VDJtools version 1.1.10 and the R package tcR version 2.2.1.11 were used with default settings. GLIPH analysis was done using default settings in version 1.0. For CDR3 sequences with at least 5 reads, significant changes in clonotype frequency were assessed with a 2-sided binomial test and Benjamini-Hochberg correction (alpha = 0.01). Here the immuneACCESS table is served through TCRdb, limited to in-frame sequences with V and J called. Missing clones are a known gap in these copies; in checked studies unresolved V genes cover under half, and the rest lacks a known reason. V and J calls and clone size are as listed in that table; D and trimming were resolved from the DNA. This sample holds 45,000 to 60,000 clones; about 95% were observed only once. In total, the top ten clones hold about 3.4% of the sample.

These data belong to a study of T cell therapy after organ transplantation (dated by TCRdb to about 2019). About the investigation overall: Therapy products were autologous CMV-specific T cells expanded in vitro for about 13 days with a peptide pool of 30 HLA class I and II CMV epitopes. Patients were given up to 6 doses of T cells at 2-week intervals and were followed for roughly 30 weeks after finishing therapy. Of the roughly ten patients, eight were classified as clinical responders and two as nonresponders. Patients received a median of 1.92 x 10^8 CMV-specific T cells across 2 to 6 intravenous infusions. A follow-up TRBV repertoire analysis was performed on an open-label phase I trial of autologous CMV-specific adoptive T cell therapy in solid-organ transplant recipients. Pretherapy peripheral blood samples were collected before commencement of T cell therapy. Long-term post-therapy samples were obtainable from only about 75% of the 10 patients.

Overall results and qualifications from the work: Reconstitution after therapy appeared to include not only transferred clonotypes but also endogenous clonotypes that had not been detected in the therapy products. Before therapy, nonresponders had marked clonal expansions, and their repertoires changed minimally after therapy. The small number of expansions detected in nonresponders may be due to reduced sample coverage caused by poor CD8+ T cell yield. The small cohort prevented assessing confounders such as concurrent antirejection and antiviral medications. The fold change in CD8 clonality after therapy was inversely correlated with pretherapy clonality, which suggests that less biased repertoires were more open to remodeling.

The sequence links TRBV27 to TRBJ2-7, with no D gene named confidently. Sequences were derived from CD8+ T cells from blood, sampled before autologous CMV-specific T cell therapy. This receptor was taken from a human patient who had received a solid organ transplant and had CMV disease. DNA sequence: TGTGCCAGCAGTTCCACGATTAGCCCCCTCGAGCAGTACTTC. Its translation reads: CASSSTISPLEQYF.